What follows are 18 T cell receptor beta chains derived from one specimen sequenced in a study of shared clonotypes between healthy human individuals. Sequenced by immunoSEQ multiplex PCR; TCRdb stores in-frame clones only, minus some. The repertoire holds approximately 100,000 clones, with about 66% as singletons. Material: memory CD8+ T cells sorted from blood. Noted subset: CD45RO+ cells pooled with CCR7-negative TemRA cells. The receptors stem from a woman aged 25 to 45 in good health.

This sequence joins TRBV7-9 and TRBJ2-7; 8 bases fit TRBD1. Germline loops: CDR1 SEHNR, CDR2 FQNEAQ (reference sequence). V lost 5 bases and J lost 2; bases outside the gene matches: 5. This CDR3 is built from 14 residues. CDR3 sequence (DNA): TGTGCCAGCAGCCAGGGACAGGTTACCTACGAGCAGTACTTC. Translated, it gives CASSQGQVTYEQYF.

The J gene is TRBJ2-5, the V gene TRBV6-6, with a weak D call TRBD2 (6 bases). The CDR3 has 14 amino acids. Trimming pared 7 bases from V and 1 base from J, leaving 13 bases between. Germline V CDR1 and CDR2: MNHNY, SVGAGI (reference sequence). The CDR3 sequence is CASTPGEAQETQYF. In nucleotides, the CDR3 is TGTGCCAGCACCCCGGGGGAGGCCCAAGAGACCCAGTACTTC.

This chain links TRBV28 with TRBJ2-6; 8 nucleotides agree with TRBD1. Germline-derived CDR1 and CDR2 are MDHEN and SYDVKM. Losses at the gene ends were 7 bases for V and 0 bases for J; bases not matched to a gene: 8. This CDR3 contains 17 residues. CDR3 coding DNA: TGTGCCAGCACCGGACAGGGTATCCCCTCTGGGGCCAACGTCCTGACTTTC. This gives the protein CASTGQGIPSGANVLTF.

In its sample, this clone was seen a few times. The chain has TRBV4-1 and TRBJ1-4, with D hard to call. Between the trimmed V and J ends, which lost 3 bases and 12 bases, there was a span of 11 bases. There are 12 residues in the CDR3. Germline CDR1 MGHRA, CDR2 YSYEKL. The CDR3 region has the DNA TGCGCCAGCAGCCATTTGGACGGGGAACTGTTTTTT. It yields the protein CASSHLDGELFF.

This clone is classed as medium-sized. The V gene is TRBV21-1, the J gene TRBJ1-1; the tabulated D call, TRBD1, remains unverified against the DNA. TRBV21-1 is termed a pseudogene. The CDR3 is 19 residues long. The CDR3 DNA is TGTGCCAGCAGCCTTCATCATGGGACAGGTGGATTAATGAACACTGAAGCTTTCTTT. Translated: CASSLHHGTGGLMNTEAFF.

V and J are TRBV4-1 and TRBJ1-3; 8 bases match TRBD1. The germline gives CDR1 MGHRA, CDR2 YSYEKL. V lost 1 base, J lost 2 bases, and 7 bases stayed unmatched. CDR3 size: 17 residues. CDR3 residues: CASSQGRARGPGNTIYF. DNA of the CDR3: TGCGCCAGCAGCCAAGGTCGGGCCAGGGGGCCTGGAAACACCATATATTTT.

This clone was recorded only once. V gene TRBV7-6 combines with J gene TRBJ1-2; 9 positions agree with TRBD1. V shed 1 base and J 4 bases; nucleotides not matched to a gene: 4. The germline V gene has CDR1 SGHVS and CDR2 FNYEAQ. The CDR3 has 15 amino acids. CDR3 in DNA: TGTGCCAGCAGCTTAGTGGGGACAGGGTCCTATGGCTACACCTTC. Translated, it gives CASSLVGTGSYGYTF.

The chain uses TRBV7-2 and TRBJ2-5, with D possibly TRBD1 on 6 matching bases. V lost 1 base and J 5 bases, leaving 8 bases between the germline ends. The CDR3 length is 13 residues. Germline assignment: CDR1 SGHTA and CDR2 FQGNSA. Here the CDR3 reads CASSLVQGETQYF. The CDR3 nucleotides are TGTGCCAGCAGCTTAGTACAGGGCGAGACCCAGTACTTC.

With respect to this clone: The identical CDR3 is also encoded by other nucleotide sequences in the sample. The chain is built from TRBV5-5 and TRBJ1-1, with no clear D. V was trimmed by 2 bases and J by 1 base, leaving 6 bases between them. The CDR3 sequence is 13 residues long. Germline CDR1 SGHKS, CDR2 YYEKEE (reference sequence). The CDR3 DNA follows: TGTGCCAGCAGCTTTCTCCCGAACACTGAAGCTTTCTTT. This sequence encodes CASSFLPNTEAFF. Variable domain in full (rest from reference TRBV5-5 and TRBJ1-1): DAGVTQSPTHLIKTRGQQVTLRCSPISGHKSVSWYQQVLGQGPQFIFQYYEKEERGRGNFPDRFSARQFPNYSSELNVNALLLGDSALYLCASSFLPNTEAFFGQGTRLTVV.

This clone was counted ten times or more. This chain uses TRBV27 with TRBJ2-7; weak D call: TRBD1 (5 bases). Germline V CDR1 and CDR2: MNHEY, SMNVEV (reference sequence). The CDR3 totals 13 residues. V gave up 2 bases and J gave up 4 bases, with 9 bases separating them. The CDR3 DNA sequence: TGTGCCAGCAGTTTAACAGGATTTTACGAGCAGTACTTC. This sequence encodes CASSLTGFYEQYF.

For the CDR3, the DNA is TGTGCCTGTCGGGGGCCGGTTGAAGCTTTCTTT. This sequence encodes CACRGPVEAFF. This chain links TRBV30 with TRBJ1-1; D is possibly TRBD1 (6 bases). V was shortened by 6 bases and J by 7 bases, with 12 bases between the two germline ends. The CDR3 consists of 11 residues. Per germline, CDR1 GTSNPN and CDR2 SVGIG (reference sequence). Looking up the rest from reference TRBV30 and TRBJ1-1 gives the full variable domain: SQTIHQWPATLVQPVGSPLSLECTVEGTSNPNLYWYRQAAGRGLQLLFYSVGIGQISSEVPQNLSASRPQDRQFILSSKKLLLSDSGFYLCACRGPVEAFFGQGTRLTVV.

In this sample, this clone turned up a few times. At the DNA level, this CDR3 is encoded by other sequences in the same sample as well. The J gene is TRBJ2-1, the V gene TRBV5-1; 7 bases line up with TRBD2. This CDR3 region has 17 residues. Trimming cost V 0 bases and J 1 base; bases outside gene matches: 7. CDR1 is SGHRS and CDR2 is YFSETQ in the germline V gene. The CDR3 protein is CASSLEASGSSYNEQFF. The CDR3 bases are TGCGCCAGCAGCTTGGAAGCTAGCGGATCGTCCTACAATGAGCAGTTCTTC.

This clone occurred a few times. J is TRBJ1-5 and V is TRBV4-1; the match to TRBD1 covers 10 bases. V was clipped by 3 bases and J by 9 bases; unmatched bases: 8. The CDR3 sequence is 15 residues long. Per the germline V gene, CDR1 is MGHRA and CDR2 is YSYEKL. CDR3 protein: CASSHGQGGDWPQHF. CDR3 bases: TGCGCCAGCAGCCACGGACAGGGGGGGGATTGGCCCCAGCATTTT.

The chain couples TRBV19 to TRBJ2-3, with D unclear. V lost 7 bases and J 2 bases, leaving 4 bases between the germline ends. CDR1 LNHDA and CDR2 SQIVND come from the germline V gene (reference sequence). The CDR3 is made up of 11 amino acids. CDR3 sequence reads: CASTNTDTQYF. Here the CDR3 DNA reads TGTGCCAGTACTAACACAGATACGCAGTATTTT.

The chain employs TRBV5-6 and TRBJ1-1, with D unresolved. CDR1 is SGHDT, CDR2 YYEEEE, per germline. The CDR3 runs to 17 residues. V was cut by 0 bases and J by 0 bases, with 15 bases left in between. The CDR3 DNA sequence: TGTGCCAGCAGCTTGGCTTGGGCTGCGGGATTGAACACTGAAGCTTTCTTT. As protein: CASSLAWAAGLNTEAFF.

The chain has TRBV7-6 and TRBJ1-1, with TRBD1 matching 7 bases. Germline lookup yields CDR1 SGHVS and CDR2 FNYEAQ. This CDR3 is 14 amino acids long. V trimming: 5 bases; J trimming: 6 bases; junction bases outside the gene matches: 9. The CDR3 nucleotides are TGTGCCAGCAGCGTCACTACAGGGGCTCCTGAAGCTTTCTTT. Translated, it gives CASSVTTGAPEAFF.

There are a few counts of this clone. Other nucleotide sequences in the sample specify the same CDR3. V and J are TRBV5-8 and TRBJ1-1; D uncertain. Germline assignment: CDR1 SGHTS and CDR2 YDEGEE. CDR3 length: 13 residues. V lost 4 bases, J lost 2 bases, and 9 bases lay in between. The CDR3 nucleotides are TGTGCCAGCAGCCTGACCTCTAACACTGAAGCTTTCTTT. Its translation is CASSLTSNTEAFF.

This chain links TRBV6-6 with TRBJ1-2, with D perhaps TRBD1 (6 bases). Trimming took off 7 bases at V and 6 bases at J, with 21 bases between the two ends. Per germline, CDR1 MNHNY and CDR2 SVGAGI (reference sequence). The length of the CDR3 is 15 residues. The CDR3 protein is CASNHRAGVRNGYTF. CDR3 DNA: TGTGCCAGCAACCACAGGGCAGGGGTAAGGAATGGCTACACCTTC.